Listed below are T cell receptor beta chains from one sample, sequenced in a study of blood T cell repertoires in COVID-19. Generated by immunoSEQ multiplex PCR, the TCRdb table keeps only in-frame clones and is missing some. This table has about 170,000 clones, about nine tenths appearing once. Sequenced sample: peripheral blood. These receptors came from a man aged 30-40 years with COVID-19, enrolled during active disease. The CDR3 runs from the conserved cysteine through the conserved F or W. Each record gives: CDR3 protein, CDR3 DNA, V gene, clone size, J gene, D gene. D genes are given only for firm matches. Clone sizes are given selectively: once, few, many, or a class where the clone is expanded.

CDR3 protein: CASGAQETQYF; CDR3 DNA: TGCGCCAGCGGGGCTCAAGAGACCCAGTACTTC; V gene: TRBV5-1; clone size: NA; J gene: TRBJ2-5; D gene: NA
CDR3 protein: CASNHRESLRVEQYF; CDR3 DNA: TGTGCCTCAAATCACCGGGAGAGCTTGAGGGTCGAGCAGTACTTC; V gene: TRBV6-5; clone size: NA; J gene: TRBJ2-7; D gene: NA
CDR3 protein: CAWSPAQYSEAFF; CDR3 DNA: TGTGCCTGGAGTCCTGCCCAATATAGTGAAGCTTTCTTT; V gene: TRBV30; clone size: NA; J gene: TRBJ1-1; D gene: NA
CDR3 protein: CASSSAGGTEAFF; CDR3 DNA: TGTGCCAGCAGCTCGGCGGGCGGCACTGAAGCTTTCTTT; V gene: TRBV6-6; clone size: once; J gene: TRBJ1-1; D gene: NA
CDR3 protein: CASGTGISYEQYF; CDR3 DNA: TGTGCTAGTGGGACAGGGATCTCCTACGAGCAGTACTTC; V gene: TRBV12-5; clone size: NA; J gene: TRBJ2-7; D gene: TRBD1
CDR3 protein: CASSLPGATETQYF; CDR3 DNA: TGTGCCAGCAGTTTGCCAGGGGCAACGGAGACCCAGTACTTC; V gene: TRBV28; clone size: once; J gene: TRBJ2-5; D gene: NA
CDR3 protein: CASRRGNSNQPQHF; CDR3 DNA: TGTGCCAGCAGACGGGGAAATAGCAATCAGCCCCAGCATTTT; V gene: TRBV6-5; clone size: NA; J gene: TRBJ1-5; D gene: NA
CDR3 protein: CASSQTRGLGTQYF; CDR3 DNA: TGTGCCAGCAGCCAGACCAGGGGCCTAGGGACCCAGTACTTC; V gene: TRBV3-1/TRBV3-2; clone size: NA; J gene: TRBJ2-5; D gene: NA
CDR3 protein: CASSLRLTSYEQYF; CDR3 DNA: TGTGCCAGCAGTTTGCGGCTTACCTCCTACGAGCAGTACTTC; V gene: TRBV3-1/TRBV3-2; clone size: NA; J gene: TRBJ2-7; D gene: NA
CDR3 protein: CASSARRDREETQYF; CDR3 DNA: TGTGCCAGCAGCGCGAGACGGGACAGAGAAGAGACCCAGTACTTC; V gene: TRBV7-3; clone size: NA; J gene: TRBJ2-5; D gene: TRBD1
CDR3 protein: CASSSGTAEETQYF; CDR3 DNA: TGCGCCAGCAGCTCCGGAACAGCCGAAGAGACCCAGTACTTC; V gene: TRBV5-1; clone size: NA; J gene: TRBJ2-5; D gene: NA
CDR3 protein: CSACGLAGGLPPYEQYF; CDR3 DNA: TGCAGTGCTTGTGGACTAGCGGGAGGGTTGCCCCCCTACGAGCAGTACTTC; V gene: TRBV20-1; clone size: NA; J gene: TRBJ2-7; D gene: TRBD2
CDR3 protein: CASSFVLEETQYF; CDR3 DNA: TGTGCCAGCAGCTTTGTCCTAGAAGAGACCCAGTACTTC; V gene: TRBV7-2; clone size: NA; J gene: TRBJ2-5; D gene: NA